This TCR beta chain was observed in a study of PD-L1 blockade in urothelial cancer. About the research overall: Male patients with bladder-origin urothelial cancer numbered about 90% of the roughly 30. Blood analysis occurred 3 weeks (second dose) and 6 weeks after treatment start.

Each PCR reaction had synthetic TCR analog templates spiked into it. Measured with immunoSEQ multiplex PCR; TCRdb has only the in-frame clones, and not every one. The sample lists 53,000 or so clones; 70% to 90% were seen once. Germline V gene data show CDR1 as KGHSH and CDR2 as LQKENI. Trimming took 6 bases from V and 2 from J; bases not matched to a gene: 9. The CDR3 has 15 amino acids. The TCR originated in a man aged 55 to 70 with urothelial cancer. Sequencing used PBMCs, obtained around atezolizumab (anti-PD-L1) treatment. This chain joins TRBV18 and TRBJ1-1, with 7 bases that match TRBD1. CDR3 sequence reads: CASSPKRGLNTEAFF. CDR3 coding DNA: TGTGCCAGCTCTCCGAAAAGGGGGCTAAACACTGAAGCTTTCTTT.